This TCR beta chain emerged from a study of PD-1 blockade in classical Hodgkin lymphoma (dated by TCRdb to the early 2020s). A note on the overall study: Nivolumab dosing was 3 mg/kg intravenously every 2 weeks, continuing until either disease progression or unacceptable toxicity. A peripheral blood immune signature of response to PD-1 blockade in classical Hodgkin lymphoma was defined using TCR beta sequencing and CyTOF.

This sample's time point label indicates: cycle 4 day 1 (C4D1), after 6 weeks of nivolumab. Relapse after autologous stem cell transplantation had occurred in all trial patients, and cohorts A, B and C were distinguished by prior brentuximab vedotin exposure. The trial cohort comprised 60 or so patients with relapsed/refractory classical Hodgkin lymphoma whose best overall responses were complete response, partial response or progressive disease. Trial patients were treated with single-agent nivolumab in the multi-cohort phase II CheckMate 205 trial. An independent review committee assessed best overall response by applying the 2007 International Working Group response criteria. Trial PBMCs were collected immediately before nivolumab initiation (C1D1) and during therapy at cycle 2 day 1 and cycle 4 day 1. After peripheral blood was drawn into 8 mL Vacutainer Cell Preparation Tubes, PBMCs were isolated by centrifugation and then cryopreserved.

Note on this clone: The specificity of this receptor is unknown. Per-nucleotide qualities are absent, and no much larger clonotype sits a single base away.

Including the terminal cysteine and phenylalanine, the CDR3 comprises 13 residues. The read is trimmed to its CDR3 DNA, 39 bases read in frame from base 1. According to the germline V gene, CDR1 reads SGHAT and CDR2 reads FQNNGV. V loses 5 bases, J loses 6 bases, and the germline ends lie 13 bases apart. General conclusions and limits of the study: The study was limited to a single clinical trial cohort, and causes of repertoire differences, possibly disease activity or prior therapy, remained undefined. Among trial patients, those achieving complete response had baseline diversity similar to that of newly diagnosed patients, while diversity was significantly lower in partial responders and progressors. Baseline TCR diversity was reported as lower in newly diagnosed patients than in healthy donors, and lower still in relapsed/refractory patients. Lower diversity was seen in patients whose nivolumab began less than 1 year after ASCT, and these patients were left out of later analyses so that immune reconstitution would not confound the results. CD4+ but not CD8+ TCR diversity rose significantly by C4D1 (p=0.0027 vs p=0.16), most apparent in complete responders (p=0.02).

Genomic DNA was isolated using the Qiagen DNeasy kit from unsorted PBMCs as well as from negatively selected CD4+ and CD8+ fractions. TCR beta CDR3 regions were amplified by immunoSEQ multiplex PCR using primers annealing to V and J segments. Amplification bias was minimized using a synthetic immune receptor repertoire, and residual bias was removed computationally after sequencing. Per the original workflow: Custom Python scripts were used to quantify repertoire diversity as the Shannon entropy index. Unsorted, CD4+ and CD8+ repertoires were examined separately, except in combined analyses, for which CD4+ and CD8+ sequences were merged in silico. A clone counted as expanded when the clone's frequency after treatment rose at least 2-fold relative to C1D1, and clones undetected at baseline were given a pseudocount of 0.5. Clones with 0 or 1 copy at C1D1 were classified as singleton clones, and clones with 2 or more copies were classified as non-singleton clones. Clones expanded in unsorted samples were labelled as CD4+, CD8+ or unknown by matching protein sequences in sorted samples from the same patient. Wilcoxon tests on paired samples were used to test changes in diversity from C1D1 to C4D1. The clones in this table, taken by TCRdb from immuneACCESS, are in-frame only. Not every clone is retained; where verified, under half of the shortfall comes from an unresolved V gene, and the cause of the rest is unknown. The V and J calls and clone size are taken from that table; D and trimming were inferred from the DNA. This sample lists roughly 49,000 clones; around 90% were detected once. The top ten constitute 11% to 15% of the sample.

This material consisted of peripheral blood mononuclear cells (PBMCs), taken before the fourth cycle of nivolumab. The chain joins TRBV11-2 to TRBJ1-2; a weak D assignment points to TRBD1 (5 bases agree). This clonotype was obtained from a human donor with classical Hodgkin lymphoma. In nucleotide form, the sequence is TGTGCCAGCAGCACGCAGGGCCTTGATGGCTACACCTTC. It is translated as CASSTQGLDGYTF.